The next 17 T cell receptor beta chains were all read from a single sample in a study of Graves' ophthalmopathy and Graves' hyperthyroidism (dated by TCRdb to between 2018 and 2020). The sequencer listed for this sample is Illumina HiSeq 2000. For repertoire sequencing, TCR beta CDR3 regions were amplified from RNA transcripts. HTBI primers and the Qiagen OneStep RT-PCR kit were used in a first-round RT-PCR, which was followed by a second-round multiplex PCR, size selection and purification. TCRdb reworked the public reads: Q25 trimming with fastp, MiXCR clone assembly, productive beta chains retained. CDR3 protein duplicates are merged, each entry listing the most common genes and DNA. The table for this sample lists some 240,000 distinct CDR3 sequences; around 50% of them were counted only once. The ten largest clones take up around 43% of the sample. The sample was peripheral blood. The receptors were sampled from an adult man with Graves' ophthalmopathy.

In this sample, this clonotype turned up a few times. This rearrangement joins TRBV2 to TRBJ2-7, with D possibly called TRBD1 or TRBD2 (5 bases each). The V gene lost 5 bases and the J gene lost 2 bases, with 10 bases spanning the gap. This CDR3 region has 13 residues. Germline V CDR1 and CDR2: SNHLY, FYNNEI. This chain's CDR3 is CASSRDGPYEQYF. DNA for the CDR3: TGTGCCAGCAGTCGGGACGGACCCTACGAGCAGTACTTC.

The genes are TRBV5-8 and TRBJ2-7; D gene unclear. Trimming removed 0 bases at V and 0 bases at J, with 10 bases between. Germline CDR1 reads SGHTS; CDR2 reads YDEGEE. The CDR3 extends over 15 amino acids. CDR3 residues: CASSLAGASSYEQYF. CDR3 DNA: TGTGCCAGCAGCTTGGCAGGAGCCAGCTCCTACGAGCAGTACTTC.

The J gene is TRBJ1-1, the V gene TRBV29-1; D gene uncertain. The V gene lost 7 bases and the J gene lost 3 bases, with 15 bases spanning the gap. CDR3 length equals 13 residues. Germline-derived CDR1 and CDR2 are SQVTM and ANQGSEA. The CDR3 DNA follows: TGCAGCGCGTCGATAATCAAATACACTGAAGCTTTCTTT. Its translation is CSASIIKYTEAFF. The full variable domain, its missing parts supplied by reference TRBV29-1 and TRBJ1-1, is SAVISQKPSRDICQRGTSLTIQCQVDSQVTMMFWYRQQPGQSLTLIATANQGSEATYESGFVIDKFPISRPNLTFSTLTVSNMSPEDSSIYLCSASIIKYTEAFFGQGTRLTVV.

This clonotype was seen only a few times. The chain uses TRBV5-1 and TRBJ1-4, with 7 positions matching TRBD1. Trimming cost V 5 bases and J 5 bases; bases outside gene matches: 9. The CDR3 consists of 15 residues. The germline CDR1 and CDR2 sequences are SGHRS and YFSETQ. The CDR3 DNA reads TGCGCCAGCAGAATCGGACAGGCCAGAAATGAAAAACTGTTTTTT. Amino acids: CASRIGQARNEKLFF.

This clonotype came up a few times. The V gene is TRBV7-2, the J gene TRBJ1-2; maybe TRBD1 (5 bases). There are 14 residues in the CDR3. Trimming cost V 7 bases and J 3 bases, with 15 bases left between them. The germline CDR1 and CDR2 sequences are SGHTA and FQGNSA. CDR3 amino acids: CASTRGRGDYGYTF. Written as DNA, the CDR3 is TGTGCCAGCACCCGGGGACGGGGAGACTATGGCTACACCTTC.

The rearrangement joins TRBV12-5 to TRBJ1-4; D remains unclear. Germline loops: CDR1 LGHNT, CDR2 FRNRAP. The CDR3 is 13 residues long. CDR3 DNA sequence: TGTGCCAGCAGTTTAGGAAGTAATGAAAAACTGTTTTTT. Protein product: CASSLGSNEKLFF.

This clonotype came up a few times. The chain recombines TRBV7-9 with TRBJ1-5; D remains unclear. CDR1 SEHNR and CDR2 FQNEAQ come from the germline V gene (reference sequence). The CDR3 loop spans 14 amino acids. V dropped 4 bases and J dropped 4 bases, with 11 bases sitting between them. The CDR3 sequence: CASSSSGWNQPQHF. The CDR3 DNA sequence: TGTGCCAGCAGCTCCTCCGGGTGGAATCAGCCCCAGCATTTT.

This clonotype was seen a handful of times. V is TRBV19 and J is TRBJ2-5, with D possibly being TRBD1 (6 bases). Trimming removed 6 bases at V and 9 bases at J, with 23 bases between. CDR1 and CDR2 (germline): LNHDA, SQIVND (reference sequence). The CDR3 has 15 residues. The CDR3 bases are TGTGCCAGTAGCCCAGGGGCAGACAGAACGTTGGCCCAGTACTTC. This codes for CASSPGADRTLAQYF.

Notes on this clonotype: An end of the junction does not agree with germline; a read error may underlie this. The V call is TRBV2, the J call TRBJ1-4; D possibly corresponds to TRBD1 (5 bases). The germline gives CDR1 SNHLY, CDR2 FYNNEI. The CDR3 runs 14 residues. In DNA form, the CDR3 reads TGTGCCAGCAGTGAACTGGGACGGATTGAAAAACCGTTTTTT. Amino acids: CASSELGRIEKPFF.

The rearrangement links TRBV2 to TRBJ1-5, with D hard to call. CDR1 and CDR2 (germline): SNHLY, FYNNEI. The CDR3 consists of 13 residues. Trimming cost V 6 bases and J 0 bases, with 6 bases left between them. As DNA, the CDR3 is TGTGCCAGCAGGCGGACTAGCAATCAGCCCCAGCATTTT. This sequence encodes CASRRTSNQPQHF.

This chain links TRBV5-8 with TRBJ2-7, with D hard to call. The CDR3 sequence is 14 residues long. Germline V gives CDR1 SGHTS, CDR2 YDEGEE. The V and J ends lost 4 bases and 5 bases respectively, with 16 bases between them. This CDR3 reads CASSPTDWTHEQYF. CDR3 in DNA: TGTGCCAGCAGCCCTACTGATTGGACCCACGAGCAGTACTTC.

The gene calls are TRBV12-3 or TRBV12-4 and TRBJ2-2, with a possible D match to TRBD2 (7 bases). The CDR3 contains 14 residues. V was cut by 8 bases and J by 4 bases, with 14 bases left in between. CDR3 DNA: TGTGCCAGCGGGAGGGGGGCTACCACCGGGGAGCTGTTTTTT. It encodes CASGRGATTGELFF.

The rearrangement uses TRBV29-1 and TRBJ2-5; D remains ambiguous. The J call is uncertain, as TRBJ2-1 better fits the DNA end. The germline CDR1 and CDR2 sequences are SQVTM and ANQGSEA. This CDR3 is 14 amino acids long. Here the CDR3 DNA reads TGCAGCGTTGACGCGGTCTACTCCTACAATGAGCAGTTCTTC. Translating gives CSVDAVYSYNEQFF.

V and J are TRBV4-1 and TRBJ2-5; D unclear. Trimming shortened V by 1 base and J by 2 bases, and 8 bases separated the two germline ends. The CDR3 runs to 14 residues. The germline V gene encodes CDR1 MGHRA and CDR2 YSYEKL. The CDR3 DNA reads TGCGCCAGCAGCCAAGTTAGCAGTCAAGAGACCCAGTACTTC. Translated: CASSQVSSQETQYF.

This clonotype was recorded a few times. The chain joins TRBV4-1 to TRBJ2-7; 7 positions agree with TRBD1. The CDR3 runs 16 residues. J gave up 4 bases and V 0 bases, and 9 bases lay outside the gene matches. Germline lookup yields CDR1 MGHRA and CDR2 YSYEKL. The CDR3 region is CASSQDPGRGTYEQYF. The CDR3 DNA reads TGCGCCAGCAGCCAAGATCCCGGCAGGGGGACGTACGAGCAGTACTTC.

The chain has TRBV20-1 and TRBJ1-1; no clear D. The V end lost 0 bases, the J end lost 0 bases, and 8 bases lay between the germline ends. Germline CDR1 DFQATT, CDR2 SNEGSKA (reference sequence). This CDR3 has 14 amino acids. The CDR3 DNA follows: TGCAGTGCTAGAGACCCCGCAATGAACACTGAAGCTTTCTTT. Amino acids: CSARDPAMNTEAFF.

The table lists this clonotype with a few counts. The chain employs TRBV7-2 and TRBJ1-2, with a possible D match to TRBD1 (5 bases). The germline V gene has CDR1 SGHTA and CDR2 FQGNSA. CDR3 length: 15 amino acids. The germline V and J ends were trimmed by 0 bases and 8 bases, with 16 bases remaining between them. As DNA, the CDR3 is TGTGCCAGCAGCTTAGCGGTGACCTGGGGCGAAGGCTACACCTTC. This sequence encodes CASSLAVTWGEGYTF.